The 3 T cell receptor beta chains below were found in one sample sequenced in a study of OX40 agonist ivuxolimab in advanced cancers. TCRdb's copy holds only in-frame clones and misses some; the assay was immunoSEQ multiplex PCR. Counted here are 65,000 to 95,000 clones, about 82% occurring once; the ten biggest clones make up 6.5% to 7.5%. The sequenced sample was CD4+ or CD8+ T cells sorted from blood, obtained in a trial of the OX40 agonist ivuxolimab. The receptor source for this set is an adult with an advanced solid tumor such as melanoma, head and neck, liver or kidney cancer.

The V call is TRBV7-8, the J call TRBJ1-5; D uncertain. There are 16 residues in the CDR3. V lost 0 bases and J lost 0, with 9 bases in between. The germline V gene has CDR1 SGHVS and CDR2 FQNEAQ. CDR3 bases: TGTGCCAGCAGCTTAGCAAACGGATATAGCAATCAGCCCCAGCATTTT. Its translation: CASSLANGYSNQPQHF.

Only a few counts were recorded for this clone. The CDR3 reads CASSDRWRVDEQFF. For the CDR3, the DNA is TGCGCCAGCAGCGACCGATGGAGGGTGGATGAGCAGTTCTTC. The genes are TRBV4-1 and TRBJ2-1, with D perhaps TRBD2 (6 bases). CDR3 size: 14 residues. Trimming shortened V by 5 bases and J by 8 bases, and 16 bases separated the two germline ends. The germline gives CDR1 MGHRA, CDR2 YSYEKL.

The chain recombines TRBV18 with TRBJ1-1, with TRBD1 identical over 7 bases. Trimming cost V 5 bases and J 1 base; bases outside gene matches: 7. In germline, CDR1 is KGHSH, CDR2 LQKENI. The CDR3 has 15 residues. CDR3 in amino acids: CASSRDRPSNTEAFF. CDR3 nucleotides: TGTGCCAGCTCAAGGGACAGACCATCGAACACTGAAGCTTTCTTT.